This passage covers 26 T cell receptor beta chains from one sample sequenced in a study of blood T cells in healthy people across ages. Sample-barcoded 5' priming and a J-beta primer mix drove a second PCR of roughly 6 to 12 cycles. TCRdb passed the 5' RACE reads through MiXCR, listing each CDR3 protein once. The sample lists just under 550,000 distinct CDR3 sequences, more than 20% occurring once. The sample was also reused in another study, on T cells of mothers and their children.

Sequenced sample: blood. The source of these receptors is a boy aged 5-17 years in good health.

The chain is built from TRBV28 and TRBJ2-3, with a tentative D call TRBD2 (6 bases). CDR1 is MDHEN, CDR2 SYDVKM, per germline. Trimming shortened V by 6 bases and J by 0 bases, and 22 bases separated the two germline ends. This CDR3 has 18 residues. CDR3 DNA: TGTGCCAGCAGCATCTCGAAGGGAATCGGGAGTAGCACAGATACGCAGTATTTT. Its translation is CASSISKGIGSSTDTQYF.

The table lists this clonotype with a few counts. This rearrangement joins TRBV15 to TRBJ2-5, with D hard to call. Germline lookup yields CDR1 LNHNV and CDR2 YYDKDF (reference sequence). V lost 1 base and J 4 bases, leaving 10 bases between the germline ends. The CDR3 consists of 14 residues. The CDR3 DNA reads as TGTGCCACCAGCAGAGGGGGATTCGGAGAGACCCAGTACTTC. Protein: CATSRGGFGETQYF.

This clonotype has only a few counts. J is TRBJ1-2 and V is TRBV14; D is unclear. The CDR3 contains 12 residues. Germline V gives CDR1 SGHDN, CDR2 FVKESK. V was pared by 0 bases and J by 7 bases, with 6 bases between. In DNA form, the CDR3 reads TGTGCCAGCAGCCAAGAAATAGGTGGCTACACCTTC. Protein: CASSQEIGGYTF.

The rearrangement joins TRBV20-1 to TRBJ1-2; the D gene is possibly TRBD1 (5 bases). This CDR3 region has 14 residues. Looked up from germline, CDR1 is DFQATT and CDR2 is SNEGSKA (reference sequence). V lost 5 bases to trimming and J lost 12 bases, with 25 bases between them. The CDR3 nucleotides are TGCAGTGCTGCCGACCCAGGGCTTGCGGGTTTAAACACCTTC. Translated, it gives CSAADPGLAGLNTF.

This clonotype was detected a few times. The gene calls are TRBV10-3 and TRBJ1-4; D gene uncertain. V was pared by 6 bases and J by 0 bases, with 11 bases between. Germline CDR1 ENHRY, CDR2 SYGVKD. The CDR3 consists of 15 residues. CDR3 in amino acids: CAISMDGATNEKLFF. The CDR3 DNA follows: TGTGCCATCAGCATGGACGGAGCAACTAATGAAAAACTGTTTTTT.

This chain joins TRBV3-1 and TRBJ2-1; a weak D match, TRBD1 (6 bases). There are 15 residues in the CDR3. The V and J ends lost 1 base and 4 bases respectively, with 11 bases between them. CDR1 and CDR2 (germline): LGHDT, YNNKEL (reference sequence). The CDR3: CASSQARTVYNEQFF. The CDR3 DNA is TGTGCCAGCAGCCAAGCCCGGACAGTTTACAATGAGCAGTTCTTC.

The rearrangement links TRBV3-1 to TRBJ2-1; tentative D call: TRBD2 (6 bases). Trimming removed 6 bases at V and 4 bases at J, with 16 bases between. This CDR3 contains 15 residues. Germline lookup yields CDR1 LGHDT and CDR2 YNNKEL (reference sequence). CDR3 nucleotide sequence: TGTGCCAGCAGTTCTCCCGGGGGTCTTTACAATGAGCAGTTCTTC. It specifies CASSSPGGLYNEQFF.

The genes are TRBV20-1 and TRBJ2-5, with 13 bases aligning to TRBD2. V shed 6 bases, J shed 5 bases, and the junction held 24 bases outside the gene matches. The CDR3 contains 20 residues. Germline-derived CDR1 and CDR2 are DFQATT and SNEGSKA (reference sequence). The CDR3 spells CSASRGPYLGLAGVGETQYF. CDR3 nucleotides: TGCAGTGCCTCCAGGGGACCGTACCTAGGACTAGCGGGAGTCGGGGAGACCCAGTACTTC.

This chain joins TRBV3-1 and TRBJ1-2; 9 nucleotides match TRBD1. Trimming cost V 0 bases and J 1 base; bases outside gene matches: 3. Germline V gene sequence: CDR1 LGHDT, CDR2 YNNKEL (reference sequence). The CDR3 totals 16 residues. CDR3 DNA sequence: TGTGCCAGCAGCCAAGAGCGGGACAGGGTTAACTATGGCTACACCTTC. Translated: CASSQERDRVNYGYTF.

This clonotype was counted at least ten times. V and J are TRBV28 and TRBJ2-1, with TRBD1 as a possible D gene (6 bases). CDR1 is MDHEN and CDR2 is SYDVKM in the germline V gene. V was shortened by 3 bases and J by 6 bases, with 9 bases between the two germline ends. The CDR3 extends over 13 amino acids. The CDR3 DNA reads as TGTGCCAGCAGTTTCCAGGGGCGCAATGAGCAGTTCTTC. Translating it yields CASSFQGRNEQFF. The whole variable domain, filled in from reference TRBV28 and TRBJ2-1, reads DVKVTQSSRYLVKRTGEKVFLECVQDMDHENMFWYRQDPGLGLRLIYFSYDVKMKEKGDIPEGYSVSREKKERFSLILESASTNQTSMYLCASSFQGRNEQFFGPGTRLTVL.

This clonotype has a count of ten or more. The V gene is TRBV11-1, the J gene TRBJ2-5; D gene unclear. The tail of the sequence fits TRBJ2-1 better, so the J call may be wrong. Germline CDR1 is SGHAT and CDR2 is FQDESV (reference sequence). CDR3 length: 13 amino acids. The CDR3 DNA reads TGTGCCAGCAGCTTGACGTTAACCAATGAGCAGTTCTTC. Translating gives CASSLTLTNEQFF.

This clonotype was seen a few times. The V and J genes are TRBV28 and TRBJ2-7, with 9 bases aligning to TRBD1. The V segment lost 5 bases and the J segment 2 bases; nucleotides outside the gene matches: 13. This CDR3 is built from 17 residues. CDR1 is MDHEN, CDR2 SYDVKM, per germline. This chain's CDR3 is CASSGEPGTGNTYEQYF. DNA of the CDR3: TGTGCCAGCAGTGGAGAACCCGGGACAGGGAATACCTACGAGCAGTACTTC.

Here the CDR3 reads CASSLGRRAGERANEQFF. Here the CDR3 DNA reads TGTGCCAGCAGCTTAGGCAGACGAGCGGGAGAGAGAGCTAATGAGCAGTTCTTC. The rearrangement uses TRBV7-2 and TRBJ2-1; 8 nucleotides line up with TRBD2. CDR1 SGHTA and CDR2 FQGNSA come from the germline V gene. The CDR3 is 18 residues long. J was trimmed by 7 bases and V by 1 base; bases with no gene match: 15.

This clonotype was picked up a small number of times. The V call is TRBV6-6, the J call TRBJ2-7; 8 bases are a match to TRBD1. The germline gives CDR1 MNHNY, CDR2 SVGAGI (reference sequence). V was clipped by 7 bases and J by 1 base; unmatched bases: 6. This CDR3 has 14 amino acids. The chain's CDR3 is CASTGQGWSYEQYF. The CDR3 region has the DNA TGTGCCAGCACTGGACAGGGCTGGTCCTACGAGCAGTACTTC.

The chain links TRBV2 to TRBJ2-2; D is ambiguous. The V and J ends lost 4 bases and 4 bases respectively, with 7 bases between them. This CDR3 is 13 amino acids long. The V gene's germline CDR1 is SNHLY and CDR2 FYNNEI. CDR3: CASSVRSTGELFF. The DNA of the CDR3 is TGTGCCAGCAGTGTTCGGAGCACCGGGGAGCTGTTTTTT.

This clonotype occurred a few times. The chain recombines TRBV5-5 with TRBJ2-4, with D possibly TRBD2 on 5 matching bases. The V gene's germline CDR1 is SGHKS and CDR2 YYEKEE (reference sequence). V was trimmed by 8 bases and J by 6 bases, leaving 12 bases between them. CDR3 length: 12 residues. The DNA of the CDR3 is TGTGCCAGTCACCGGACTGTAAACATTCAGTACTTC. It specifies CASHRTVNIQYF.

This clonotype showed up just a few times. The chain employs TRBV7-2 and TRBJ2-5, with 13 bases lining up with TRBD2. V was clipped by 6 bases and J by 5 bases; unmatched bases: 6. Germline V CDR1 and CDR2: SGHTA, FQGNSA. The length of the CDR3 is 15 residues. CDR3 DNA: TGTGCCAGCAGTAGGACTAGCGGGAGAGGGGAGACCCAGTACTTC. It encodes CASSRTSGRGETQYF.

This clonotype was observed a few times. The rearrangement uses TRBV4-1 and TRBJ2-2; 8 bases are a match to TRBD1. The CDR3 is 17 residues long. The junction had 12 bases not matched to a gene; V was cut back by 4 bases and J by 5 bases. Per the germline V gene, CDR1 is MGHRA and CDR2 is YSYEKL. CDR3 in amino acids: CASSLVFGQGTTGELFF. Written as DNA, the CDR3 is TGCGCCAGCAGCCTTGTGTTCGGACAGGGCACGACCGGGGAGCTGTTTTTT.

Written as DNA, the CDR3 is TGTGCCAGCTCACCAAGTCGGGGAAACACCGGGGAGCTGTTTTTT. It encodes CASSPSRGNTGELFF. The V gene is TRBV18, the J gene TRBJ2-2; possibly TRBD2 for D (5 bases). Trimming took off 2 bases at V and 2 bases at J, with 9 bases between the two ends. Germline CDR1 KGHSH, CDR2 LQKENI. This CDR3 has 15 residues.

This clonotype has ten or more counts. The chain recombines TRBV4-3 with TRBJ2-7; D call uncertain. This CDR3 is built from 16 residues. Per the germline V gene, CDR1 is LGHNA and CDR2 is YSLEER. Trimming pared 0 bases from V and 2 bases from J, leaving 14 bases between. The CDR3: CASSQDVQTRTYEQYF. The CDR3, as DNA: TGCGCCAGCAGCCAAGATGTCCAGACTCGCACCTACGAGCAGTACTTC.

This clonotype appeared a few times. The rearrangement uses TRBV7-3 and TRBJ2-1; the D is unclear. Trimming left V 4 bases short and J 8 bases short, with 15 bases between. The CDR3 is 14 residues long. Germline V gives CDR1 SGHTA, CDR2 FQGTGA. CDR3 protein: CASSSSRPGDEQFF. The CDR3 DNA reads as TGTGCCAGCAGCTCAAGCCGACCTGGGGATGAGCAGTTCTTC.

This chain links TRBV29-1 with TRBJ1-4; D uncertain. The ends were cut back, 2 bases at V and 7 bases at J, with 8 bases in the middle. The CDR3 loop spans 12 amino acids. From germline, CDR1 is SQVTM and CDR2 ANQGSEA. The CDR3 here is CSVELGREKLFF. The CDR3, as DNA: TGCAGCGTTGAACTCGGGCGTGAAAAACTGTTTTTT.

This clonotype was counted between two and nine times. For the CDR3, the DNA is TGCGCCAGCAGCTCCGGACGGTATCAAGAGACCCAGTACTTC. Its translation: CASSSGRYQETQYF. This chain joins TRBV5-1 and TRBJ2-5; no definite D call. Germline lookup yields CDR1 SGHRS and CDR2 YFSETQ. This CDR3 is built from 14 residues. V lost 3 bases and J lost 2, with 11 bases in between.

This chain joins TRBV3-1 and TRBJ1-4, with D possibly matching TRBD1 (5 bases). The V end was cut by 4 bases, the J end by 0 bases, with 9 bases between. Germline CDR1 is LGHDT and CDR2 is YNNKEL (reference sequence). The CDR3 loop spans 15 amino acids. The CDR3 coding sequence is TGTGCCAGCAGCCGGTTGACAGCAACTAATGAAAAACTGTTTTTT. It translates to CASSRLTATNEKLFF.

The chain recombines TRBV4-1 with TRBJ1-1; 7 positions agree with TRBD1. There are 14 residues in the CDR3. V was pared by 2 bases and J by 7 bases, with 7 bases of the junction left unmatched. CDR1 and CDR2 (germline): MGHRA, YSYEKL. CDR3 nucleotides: TGCGCCAGCAGCCAAAACAGGGGAAGAGGTGAAGCTTTCTTT. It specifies CASSQNRGRGEAFF.

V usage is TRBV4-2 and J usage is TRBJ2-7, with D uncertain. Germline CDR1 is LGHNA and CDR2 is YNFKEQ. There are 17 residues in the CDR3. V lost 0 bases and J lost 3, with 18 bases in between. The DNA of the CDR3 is TGTGCCAGCAGCCAAGACCCTTGGTCAGGCAAAAACTACGAGCAGTACTTC. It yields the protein CASSQDPWSGKNYEQYF.